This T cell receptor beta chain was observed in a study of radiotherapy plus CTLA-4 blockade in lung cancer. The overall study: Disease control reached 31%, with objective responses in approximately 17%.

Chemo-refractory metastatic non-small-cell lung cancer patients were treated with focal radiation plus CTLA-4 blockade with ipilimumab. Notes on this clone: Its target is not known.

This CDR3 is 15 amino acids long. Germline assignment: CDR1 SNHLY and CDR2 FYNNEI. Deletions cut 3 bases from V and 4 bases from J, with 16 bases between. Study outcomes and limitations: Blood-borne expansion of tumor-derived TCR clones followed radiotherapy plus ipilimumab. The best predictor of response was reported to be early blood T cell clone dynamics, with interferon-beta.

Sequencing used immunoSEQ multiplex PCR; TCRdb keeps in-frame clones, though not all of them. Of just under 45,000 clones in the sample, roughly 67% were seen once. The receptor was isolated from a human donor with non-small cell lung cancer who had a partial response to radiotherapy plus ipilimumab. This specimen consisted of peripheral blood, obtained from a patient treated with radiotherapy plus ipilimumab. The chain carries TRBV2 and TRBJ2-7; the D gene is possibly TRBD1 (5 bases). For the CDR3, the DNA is TGTGCCAGCAGTGACGTGCGGCAGGGTTCTTACGAGCAGTACTTC. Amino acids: CASSDVRQGSYEQYF.